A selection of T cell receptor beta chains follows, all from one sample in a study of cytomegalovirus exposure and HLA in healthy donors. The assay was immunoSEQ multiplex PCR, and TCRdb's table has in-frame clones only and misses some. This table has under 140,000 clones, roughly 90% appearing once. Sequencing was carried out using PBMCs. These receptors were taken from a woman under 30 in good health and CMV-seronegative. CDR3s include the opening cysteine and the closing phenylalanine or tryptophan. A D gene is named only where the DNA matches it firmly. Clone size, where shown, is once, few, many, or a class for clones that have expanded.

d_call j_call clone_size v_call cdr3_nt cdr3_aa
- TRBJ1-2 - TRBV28 TGTGCCAGCAGTTTGGCAGGGCGGAACTATGGCTACACCTTC CASSLAGRNYGYTF
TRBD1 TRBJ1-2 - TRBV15 TGTGCCACCAGCATCTCTACAGGGGGCCATGGCTACACCTTC CATSISTGGHGYTF
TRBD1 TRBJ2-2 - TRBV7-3 TGTGCCAGCAGCTCTCCGGGACAGGGGAGCACCGGGGAGCTGTTTTTT CASSSPGQGSTGELFF
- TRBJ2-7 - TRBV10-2 TGCGCCAGCAGTGTAGGGGACGAGCAGTACTTC CASSVGDEQYF
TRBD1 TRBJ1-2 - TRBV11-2 TGTGCCAGCAGCTATGGGACAGGGGACTATGGCTACACCTTC CASSYGTGDYGYTF
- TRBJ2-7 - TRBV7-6 TGTGCCAGCAGCTTAGCGGGCGGGGACGAGCAGTACTTC CASSLAGGDEQYF
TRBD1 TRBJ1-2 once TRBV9 TGTGCCAGCAGCGTCCGGGACAGGGGGAACTATGGCTACACCTTC CASSVRDRGNYGYTF
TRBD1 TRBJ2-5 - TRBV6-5 TGTGCCAGCAGCACGGACAGGGGCCCTCAAGAGACCCAGTACTTC CASSTDRGPQETQYF
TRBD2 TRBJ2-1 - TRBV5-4 TGTGCCAGCAGCTTGTCGGGGGGGATTTACAATGAGCAGTTCTTC CASSLSGGIYNEQFF
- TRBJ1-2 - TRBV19 TGTGCCAGTACCCCCTCGCAGGGTCGCGGCTACACCTTC CASTPSQGRGYTF
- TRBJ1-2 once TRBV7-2 TGTGCCAGCAGCTTAGATCCGACAGTTGGCTACACCTTC CASSLDPTVGYTF
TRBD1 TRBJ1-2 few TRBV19 TGTGCCAGTAGTTTACAGGGGCGGACCCACTATGGCTACACCTTC CASSLQGRTHYGYTF
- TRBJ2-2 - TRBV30 TGTGCCTGGAGTGCCGAGGCGAAGCTGTTTTTT CAWSAEAKLFF
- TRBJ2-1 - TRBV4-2 TGTGCCAGCAGCCAAAGTTCGGCTGTCCCGACGGGTGAGCAGTTCTTC CASSQSSAVPTGEQFF
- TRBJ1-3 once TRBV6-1 TGTGCCAGCAGTGAAGGTATAGGGACATCTGGAAACACCATATATTTT CASSEGIGTSGNTIYF
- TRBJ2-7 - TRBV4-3 TGCGCCAGCAGCCAAGGATTTGAGGCCTACGAGCAGTACTTC CASSQGFEAYEQYF
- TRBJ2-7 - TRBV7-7 TGTGCTAGCAGCTCCTCGGCGGGGTACTCCGAGCAGTACTTC CASSSSAGYSEQYF
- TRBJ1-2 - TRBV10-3 TGTGCCATCAGTGATGGGGGGGGAAAGGGCGACTATGGCTACACCTTC CAISDGGGKGDYGYTF
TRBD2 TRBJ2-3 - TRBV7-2 TGTGCCAGCAGCTTGACAGCACAGCGGGAGCTAAGCACAGATACGCAGTATTTT CASSLTAQRELSTDTQYF
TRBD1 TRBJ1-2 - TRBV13 TGTGCCAGCAGCTTACCAACAGGGGATAGATATGGCTACACCTTC CASSLPTGDRYGYTF
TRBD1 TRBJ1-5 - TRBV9 TGTGCCAGCAGCGTAGACCCCATGTTCATTCGGACAGGCGAATATCAGCCCCAGCATTTT CASSVDPMFIRTGEYQPQHF
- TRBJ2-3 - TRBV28 TGTGCCAGCAGTCCCACAGGGCACAGCACAGATACGCAGTATTTT CASSPTGHSTDTQYF
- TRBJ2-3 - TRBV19 TGTGCCAGTAGTACCACGGAGGCGAGCGGGCGCACAGATACGCAGTATTTT CASSTTEASGRTDTQYF
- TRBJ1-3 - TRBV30 TGTGCCTGGGCGACATTTCCGATGGGAAACACCATATATTTT CAWATFPMGNTIYF
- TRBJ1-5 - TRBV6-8 TGTGCCAGCAGTTGGGCGACAGGTAGCAATCAGCCCCAGCATTTT CASSWATGSNQPQHF
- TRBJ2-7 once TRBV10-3 TGTGCCATCAGTGAGGGGACTCTTTCCTACGAGCAGTACTTC CAISEGTLSYEQYF
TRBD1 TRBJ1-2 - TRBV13 TGTGCCAGCAGCCCGGGACAGGCGACTGGCTATGGCTACACCTTC CASSPGQATGYGYTF
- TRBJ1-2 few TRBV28 TGTGCCAGCAGTTTACAGGGGTATGGCTACACCTTC CASSLQGYGYTF
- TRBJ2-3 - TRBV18 TGTGCCAGCTCACCACCCCCAGGGGGGGATACGCAGTATTTT CASSPPPGGDTQYF
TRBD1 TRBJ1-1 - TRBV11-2 TGTGCCAGCAGCTTTGACAGGGGGCGGGGAGCTTTCTTT CASSFDRGRGAFF
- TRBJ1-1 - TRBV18 TGTGCCAGCTCACCTAACGGCAGGGTGGGCACTGAAGCTTTCTTT CASSPNGRVGTEAFF
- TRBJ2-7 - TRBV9 TGTGCCAGCAGCGTAGATGAGTTCCGGGTTAACGAGCAGTACTTC CASSVDEFRVNEQYF
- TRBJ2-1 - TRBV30 TGTGCCTGGAGTGTACTAGCTCGGAATGAGCAGTTCTTC CAWSVLARNEQFF
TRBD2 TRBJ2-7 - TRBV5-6 TGTGCCAGCAGCTTGGGACTAGCGCTAAGAAGCTCCTACGAGCAGTACTTC CASSLGLALRSSYEQYF
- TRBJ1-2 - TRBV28 TGTGCCAGCAGCCAACGGACAAGCTATGGCTACACCTTC CASSQRTSYGYTF
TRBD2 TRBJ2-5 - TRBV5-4 TGTGCCAGCAGCTTATCCGTTCGGGGGGGTACTCAAGAGACCCAGTACTTC CASSLSVRGGTQETQYF
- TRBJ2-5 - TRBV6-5 TGTGCCAGCAGACTCTACAGGGTCCTGGAGACCCAGTACTTC CASRLYRVLETQYF
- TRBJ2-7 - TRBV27 TGTGCCAGCAGTTTCACAGGGTTTGTGTACGAGCAGTACTTC CASSFTGFVYEQYF
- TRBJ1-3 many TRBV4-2 TGTGCCAGCAGCCAAGATCGGTCCGGTGGAAACACCATATATTTT CASSQDRSGGNTIYF
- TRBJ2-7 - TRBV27 TGTGCCAGCAGTCCTCAGGCCCCCTACGAGCAGTACTTC CASSPQAPYEQYF
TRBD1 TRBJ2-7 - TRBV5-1 TGCGCCAGCAGCTGGGACAGGTTCAACGAGCAGTACTTC CASSWDRFNEQYF
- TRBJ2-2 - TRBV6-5 TGTGCCAGCACCGGTTCGGCCTCGGGCACCGGGGAGCTGTTTTTT CASTGSASGTGELFF
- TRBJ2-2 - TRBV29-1 TGCAGCGCCACTAGGGACACCGGGGAGCTGTTTTTT CSATRDTGELFF
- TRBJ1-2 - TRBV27 TGTGCCAGCAGATCTCCAGGGGCTAACTATGGCTACACCTTC CASRSPGANYGYTF
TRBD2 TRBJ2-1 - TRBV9 TGTGCCAGCAGCGTTGGCCCAACGGCGGGGGGGAATGAGCAGTTCTTC CASSVGPTAGGNEQFF
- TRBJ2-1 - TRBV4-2 TGTGCCAGCAGCCAAGAATCCAGGGGTGAGCAGTTCTTC CASSQESRGEQFF
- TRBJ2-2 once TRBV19 TGTGCCAGTAGTAGGCGGGACCCGACCGGGGAGCTGTTTTTT CASSRRDPTGELFF
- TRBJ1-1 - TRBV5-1 TGCGCCAGCAGCCGGGGGTACACTGAAGCTTTCTTT CASSRGYTEAFF
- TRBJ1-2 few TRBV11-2 TGTGCCAGCAGCCGCGGGGGTGGTAATAGGCGTGGCTACACCTTC CASSRGGGNRRGYTF
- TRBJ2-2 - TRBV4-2 TGTGCCAGCAGCCGTAGTACCCGGGGGGCGATCAACACCGGGGAGCTGTTTTTT CASSRSTRGAINTGELFF
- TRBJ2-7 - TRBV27 TGTGCCAGCAGTTCGGCCTACGAGCAGTACTTC CASSSAYEQYF
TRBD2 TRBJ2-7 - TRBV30 TGTGCCTGGAGAGTAGCGGGAACCCCCCGCGAGCAGTACTTC CAWRVAGTPREQYF